This TCR beta chain was found in a study of cytomegalovirus exposure and HLA in healthy donors. Overall study: Prior work identified under 130 million unique TCR beta sequences in about 179 million T cells.

Germline CDR1 SGHNT, CDR2 YYREEE (reference sequence). Trimming cost V 4 bases and J 2 bases, with 11 bases left between them. The CDR3 runs 14 residues. The PCR was carried out with 60 Vbeta primers and 13 Jbeta primers. Assay used: immunoSEQ multiplex PCR; TCRdb lists only in-frame clones, some missing. Of roughly 72,000 clones detected, roughly 80% appear once; the ten largest clones hold around 21%. The TCR originated in a middle-aged woman in good health and CMV-seropositive. The chain employs TRBV5-4 and TRBJ2-3; maybe TRBD2 (5 bases). Sequenced input: PBMCs. The CDR3 bases are TGTGCCAGCAGCCTGGACTCGTTCACAGATACGCAGTATTTT. Protein: CASSLDSFTDTQYF.